This passage covers 29 T cell receptor beta chains from one sample sequenced in a study of CD8 T cells in Susac syndrome. With random hexamers, reverse transcription was performed on roughly 0.5 to 1 ug of RNA. TCRdb used MiXCR to reprocess the immunoSEQ multiplex PCR reads, holding one entry per CDR3 protein. The sample has 150,000 to 200,000 distinct CDR3 sequences; around 96% are singletons. Specimen: CD4+ T cells from PBMCs. Source of these receptors: a human donor with Susac syndrome.

The chain is built from TRBV12-3 or TRBV12-4 and TRBJ1-2; the D is unclear. V shed 4 bases and J shed 5 bases, with 8 bases lying between them. The CDR3 has 12 residues. DNA of the CDR3: TGTGCCAGCAGTTCTGGAGGGTATGGCTACACCTTC. This gives the protein CASSSGGYGYTF.

The J gene is TRBJ1-5, the V gene TRBV24-1; D is unresolved. The germline V and J ends were trimmed by 7 bases and 3 bases, with 12 bases remaining between them. Germline V CDR1 and CDR2: KGHDR, SFDVKD. The CDR3 length is 14 residues. Here the CDR3 DNA reads TGTGCCACCAGAGGACCATCCGCCAATCAGCCCCAGCATTTT. The encoded protein is CATRGPSANQPQHF.

CDR3 sequence reads: CASSSPQGRETQYF. The CDR3, as DNA: TGTGCCAGCAGTTCCCCACAGGGGAGGGAGACCCAGTACTTC. The chain uses TRBV28 and TRBJ2-5, with D possibly matching TRBD1 (7 bases). V was trimmed by 4 bases and J by 5 bases, leaving 14 bases between them. Germline V gene sequence: CDR1 MDHEN, CDR2 SYDVKM. This CDR3 region has 14 residues.

The chain uses TRBV15 and TRBJ2-1; weak D call: TRBD1 (5 bases). V was trimmed by 3 bases and J by 9 bases, leaving 12 bases between them. The germline CDR1 and CDR2 sequences are LNHNV and YYDKDF (reference sequence). CDR3 length equals 13 residues. DNA for the CDR3: TGTGCCACCAGCAGGGACCCCCAGGGTGAGCAGTTCTTC. Its protein is CATSRDPQGEQFF.

The J gene is TRBJ1-1, the V gene TRBV6-2 or TRBV6-3; D is ambiguous. CDR1 and CDR2 from the germline V gene are MNHEY and SVGEGT. Trimming left V 4 bases short and J 1 base short, with 13 bases between. The CDR3 loop spans 15 amino acids. CDR3 sequence reads: CASSSQSRGNTEAFF. CDR3 DNA: TGTGCCAGCAGTTCCCAGTCGCGAGGGAACACTGAAGCTTTCTTT.

This clonotype was observed a handful of times. V usage is TRBV5-4 and J usage is TRBJ1-2; the match to TRBD1 covers 8 bases. The CDR3 runs 14 residues. In germline, CDR1 is SGHNT, CDR2 YYREEE (reference sequence). The junction had 11 bases not matched to a gene; V was cut back by 3 bases and J by 10 bases. The CDR3 sequence: CASSSPPGQDLYTF. CDR3 nucleotide sequence: TGTGCCAGCAGCTCTCCCCCGGGACAGGATCTCTACACCTTC.

The chain uses TRBV24-1 and TRBJ2-6; 7 bases line up with TRBD1. J was trimmed by 2 bases and V by 6 bases; bases with no gene match: 6. There are 16 residues in the CDR3. Germline V CDR1 and CDR2: KGHDR, SFDVKD. The CDR3 bases are TGTGCCACCAGTCCCGGACAGGAGCCTGGGGCCAACGTCCTGACTTTC. Translating it yields CATSPGQEPGANVLTF.

In nucleotides, the CDR3 is TGCAGCGTTGTTATCTACACTGAAGCTTTCTTT. It translates to CSVVIYTEAFF. This chain uses TRBV29-1 with TRBJ1-1; D ambiguous. The CDR3 covers 11 residues. Trimming pared 4 bases from V and 3 bases from J, leaving 6 bases between. Per germline, CDR1 SQVTM and CDR2 ANQGSEA.

This clonotype has only one observation. V is TRBV12-3 or TRBV12-4 and J is TRBJ2-6; TRBD1 or TRBD2 may be the D gene (6 bases each). V gave up 5 bases and J gave up 0 bases, with 17 bases separating them. The CDR3 spans 18 residues. CDR3 bases: TGTGCCAGCAGTGCCTCGTGGGGGGCGTTCTCTGGGGCCAACGTCCTGACTTTC. This translates into CASSASWGAFSGANVLTF.

This clonotype was seen a single time. This rearrangement joins TRBV20-1 to TRBJ2-3; D ambiguous. The length of the CDR3 is 11 residues. With 5 bases removed from V and 6 bases from J, the gap between germline ends came to 9 bases. Per the germline V gene, CDR1 is DFQATT and CDR2 is SNEGSKA (reference sequence). The CDR3 coding sequence is TGCAGTGCTTATCATGCGGATACGCAGTATTTT. It translates to CSAYHADTQYF.

This rearrangement joins TRBV18 to TRBJ2-7; possible D gene TRBD1, 6 bases. The germline V and J ends were trimmed by 3 bases and 5 bases, with 11 bases remaining between them. This CDR3 comprises 13 residues. CDR1 is KGHSH, CDR2 LQKENI, per germline. CDR3 coding DNA: TGTGCCAGCTCACCGCAACAGGGAAACGAGCAGTACTTC. It specifies CASSPQQGNEQYF. The full variable domain, completed using reference TRBV18 and TRBJ2-7, is NAGVMQNPRHLVRRRGQEARLRCSPMKGHSHVYWYRQLPEEGLKFMVYLQKENIIDESGMPKERFSAEFPKEGPSILRIQQVVRGDSAAYFCASSPQQGNEQYFGPGTRLTVT.

The chain combines TRBV29-1 with TRBJ1-1; no definite D call. V dropped 4 bases and J dropped 1 base, with 10 bases sitting between them. Germline assignment: CDR1 SQVTM and CDR2 ANQGSEA. The CDR3 sequence is 13 residues long. The CDR3 DNA reads TGCAGCGTTGTAGGGCAGCCGAACACTGAAGCTTTCTTT. Amino acid sequence: CSVVGQPNTEAFF.

The chain couples TRBV27 to TRBJ1-2, with a tentative D call TRBD1 (6 bases). The V end lost 6 bases, the J end lost 4 bases, and 12 bases lay between the germline ends. There are 13 residues in the CDR3. The germline V gene has CDR1 MNHEY and CDR2 SMNVEV (reference sequence). CDR3 nucleotide sequence: TGTGCCAGCAGAATATCGGGGGCCTATGGCTACACCTTC. Protein product: CASRISGAYGYTF.

The chain joins TRBV20-1 to TRBJ2-1; possibly TRBD1 for D (5 bases). The CDR3 length is 13 residues. CDR1 DFQATT and CDR2 SNEGSKA come from the germline V gene (reference sequence). V lost 1 base, J lost 6 bases, and 10 bases lay in between. This CDR3 reads CSARATGANEQFF. The CDR3, as DNA: TGCAGTGCTAGAGCAACAGGAGCCAATGAGCAGTTCTTC.

The V and J genes are TRBV5-1 and TRBJ2-5; 14 positions match TRBD2. J was trimmed by 5 bases and V by 5 bases; bases with no gene match: 2. The CDR3 totals 14 residues. Germline CDR1 and CDR2: SGHRS and YFSETQ. In nucleotides, the CDR3 is TGCGCCAGCAGAGGACTAGCGGGAGGTGAGACCCAGTACTTC. As protein: CASRGLAGGETQYF.

The rearrangement links TRBV2 to TRBJ2-4, with TRBD1 matching 8 bases. Germline V gives CDR1 SNHLY, CDR2 FYNNEI. This CDR3 has 14 residues. The V gene end was trimmed by 6 bases and the J gene end by 4 bases; junction bases not matched to a gene: 5. CDR3 in DNA: TGTGCCAGCAGGTCCACAGGGGGGAAAAACATTCAGTACTTC. Protein product: CASRSTGGKNIQYF.

Comment on this clonotype: At one end the junction does not follow the germline gene, possibly because of a read error. The chain joins TRBV7-7 to TRBJ2-5; maybe TRBD2 (5 bases). The germline CDR1 and CDR2 sequences are SSHAT and FNYEAQ (reference sequence). This CDR3 region has 12 residues. CDR3 region: CASSSGMGTQYF. CDR3 nucleotide sequence: TGTGCTAGCAGCTCGGGGATGGGGACCCAGTACTTC.

The chain employs TRBV29-1 and TRBJ1-5; D is ambiguous. V lost 4 bases to trimming and J lost 0 bases, with 13 bases between them. Germline lookup yields CDR1 SQVTM and CDR2 ANQGSEA. This CDR3 has 15 residues. The CDR3 DNA is TGCAGCGTTGTCGAGGACGGTTCTAGCAATCAGCCCCAGCATTTT. Translation gives CSVVEDGSSNQPQHF.

The chain carries TRBV11-2 and TRBJ2-7; TRBD2 matches at 10 bases. CDR1 and CDR2 (germline): SGHAT, FQNNGV. The CDR3 totals 14 residues. With V trimmed by 8 bases and J by 1 base, 5 bases remained unmatched. CDR3 amino acids: CASRPGLASYEQYF. CDR3 sequence (DNA): TGTGCCAGCCGGCCGGGACTAGCGTCCTACGAGCAGTACTTC.

The rearrangement links TRBV20-1 to TRBJ2-3; D is uncertain. Germline V gives CDR1 DFQATT, CDR2 SNEGSKA (reference sequence). The CDR3 has 12 residues. Trimming cost V 6 bases and J 1 base, with 8 bases left between them. CDR3 in DNA: TGCAGTGCCAAACTCGGCACAGATACGCAGTATTTT. It encodes CSAKLGTDTQYF.

V and J are TRBV30 and TRBJ2-5; no reliable D call. This CDR3 region has 12 residues. Germline V gives CDR1 GTSNPN, CDR2 SVGIG (reference sequence). The V end was cut by 2 bases, the J end by 0 bases, with 4 bases between. The DNA of the CDR3 is TGTGCCTGGAGTCAGAACCAAGAGACCCAGTACTTC. This translates into CAWSQNQETQYF.

This chain uses TRBV25-1 with TRBJ1-2; tentative D call: TRBD1 (5 bases). CDR1 MGHDK and CDR2 SYGVNS come from the germline V gene. Trimming pared 2 bases from V and 8 bases from J, leaving 9 bases between. This CDR3 is 12 amino acids long. CDR3 residues: CASSEGTAGYTF. The CDR3 DNA reads as TGTGCCAGCAGTGAAGGGACCGCGGGCTACACCTTC.

This sequence joins TRBV30 and TRBJ2-1; unclear D gene. CDR1 and CDR2 (germline): GTSNPN, SVGIG (reference sequence). The CDR3 has 13 residues. The ends were cut back, 3 bases at V and 3 bases at J, with 9 bases in the middle. CDR3 nucleotide sequence: TGTGCCTGGAGGGCAGGAAACTACAATGAGCAGTTCTTC. Translating it yields CAWRAGNYNEQFF.

J is TRBJ1-4 and V is TRBV7-2; possibly TRBD1 for D (6 bases). The V and J ends lost 5 bases and 0 bases respectively, with 13 bases between them. This CDR3 is built from 16 residues. CDR1 is SGHTA, CDR2 FQGNSA, per germline. In DNA form, the CDR3 reads TGTGCCAGCAGCCGACAGGTGATGGCAACTAATGAAAAACTGTTTTTT. It is translated as CASSRQVMATNEKLFF.

The gene calls are TRBV29-1 and TRBJ2-3, with TRBD2 matching over 14 bases. From germline, CDR1 is SQVTM and CDR2 ANQGSEA. Trimming took 6 bases from V and 3 from J; bases not matched to a gene: 8. The CDR3 spans 16 residues. In DNA, the CDR3 is TGCAGCGTGCGACCGGGACTAGCGGGGGATACAGATACGCAGTATTTT. Amino acids: CSVRPGLAGDTDTQYF.

This clonotype was detected only once. The V gene is TRBV18, the J gene TRBJ2-7, with 7 bases matching TRBD2. Germline V gives CDR1 KGHSH, CDR2 LQKENI. With 3 bases clipped from V and 2 bases from J, the junction kept 7 bases outside the gene matches. The CDR3 consists of 15 residues. The CDR3 region is CASSPRLAHTYEQYF. CDR3 DNA: TGTGCCAGCTCACCCAGACTAGCACACACCTACGAGCAGTACTTC.

The chain uses TRBV19 and TRBJ2-2; 13 positions match TRBD2. Germline V gene sequence: CDR1 LNHDA, CDR2 SQIVND (reference sequence). This CDR3 is built from 14 residues. V lost 10 bases, J lost 6 bases, and 5 bases stayed unmatched. CDR3 DNA sequence: TGTGCCACCACTAGCGGGGGGGCCTCCGGGGAGCTGTTTTTT. Encoded protein: CATTSGGASGELFF. The full variable domain, in which reference TRBV19 and TRBJ2-2 provide the parts outside the CDR3, is DGGITQSPKYLFRKEGQNVTLSCEQNLNHDAMYWYRQDPGQGLRLIYYSQIVNDFQKGDIAEGYSVSREKKESFPLTVTSAQKNPTAFYLCATTSGGASGELFFGEGSRLTVL.

V gene TRBV9 combines with J gene TRBJ1-3; the D is unclear. The CDR3 contains 15 residues. The V gene's germline CDR1 is SGDLS and CDR2 YYNGEE. Trimming removed 1 base at V and 4 bases at J, with 12 bases between. The CDR3 reads CASSVTPDKGNTIYF. CDR3 DNA: TGTGCCAGCAGCGTAACTCCTGACAAGGGAAACACCATATATTTT.

The rearrangement joins TRBV18 to TRBJ2-7, with D possibly being TRBD1 (5 bases). Germline V gene data show CDR1 as KGHSH and CDR2 as LQKENI. The length of the CDR3 is 14 residues. Trimming removed 1 base from V and 5 bases from J, with 12 bases in between. CDR3 loop: CASSPRQGTHEQYV. The CDR3 DNA sequence: TGTGCCAGCTCACCACGTCAGGGTACCCACGAGCAGTACGTC.